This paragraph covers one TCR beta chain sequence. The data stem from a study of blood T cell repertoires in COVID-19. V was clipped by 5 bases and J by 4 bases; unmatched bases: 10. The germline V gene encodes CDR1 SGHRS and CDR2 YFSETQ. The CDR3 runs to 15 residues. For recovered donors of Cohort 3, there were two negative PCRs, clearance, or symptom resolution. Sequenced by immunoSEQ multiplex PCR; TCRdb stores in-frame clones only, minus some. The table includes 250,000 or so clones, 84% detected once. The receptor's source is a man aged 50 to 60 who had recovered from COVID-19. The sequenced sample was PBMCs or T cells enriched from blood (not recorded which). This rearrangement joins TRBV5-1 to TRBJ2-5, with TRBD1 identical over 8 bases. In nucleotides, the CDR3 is TGCGCCAGCAGTCCAACCCAGACAGGGGTAGAGACCCAGTACTTC. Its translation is CASSPTQTGVETQYF.